These 2 T cell receptor beta chains share one sample of origin, sequenced in a study of cytomegalovirus exposure and HLA in healthy donors. A multiplex PCR was run with 60 Vbeta primers and 13 Jbeta primers. Clones were read by immunoSEQ multiplex PCR, and TCRdb kept only the in-frame ones, dropping some. The sample carries more than 65,000 clones, 65% to 75% recorded once. The sequenced sample consisted of PBMCs. Receptors were obtained from a woman aged 60-70 years in good health and CMV-seropositive.

This clone was detected once. This sequence joins TRBV30 and TRBJ2-1, with 13 bases that match TRBD2. CDR3 length: 16 residues. After removal of 3 bases from V and 9 bases from J, the junction contained 11 bases not matched to a gene. Germline lookup yields CDR1 GTSNPN and CDR2 SVGIG (reference sequence). The CDR3 nucleotides are TGTGCCTGGAGGCTCCCCACTAGCGGGGGGGCCTTTGAGCAGTTCTTC. As protein: CAWRLPTSGGAFEQFF.

The CDR3 protein is CASSADTSNQPQHF. The CDR3 bases are TGTGCCAGCAGTGCTGACACTAGCAATCAGCCCCAGCATTTT. V gene TRBV2 combines with J gene TRBJ1-5; no clear D gene. V was clipped by 4 bases and J by 0 bases, with 7 bases between them. This CDR3 has 14 amino acids. In germline, CDR1 is SNHLY, CDR2 FYNNEI.